One and the same sample provided the 29 T cell receptor beta chains below, sequenced in a study of control samples from healthy donors and cancer patients. Clones were sequenced by immunoSEQ multiplex PCR, and TCRdb holds only the in-frame ones, with some missing. Among 130,000 to 150,000 clones listed, roughly nine tenths were seen once. Sequenced: blood. All receptors come from a young woman in good health.

The chain links TRBV13 to TRBJ2-7; perhaps TRBD1 as D (6 bases). CDR3 length: 15 residues. Germline-derived CDR1 and CDR2 are PRHDT and FYEKMQ (reference sequence). V lost 5 bases to trimming and J lost 2 bases, with 16 bases between them. The CDR3 region has the DNA TGTGCCAGCAGCCGCTCGGGACATGCCCCCTACGAGCAGTACTTC. This gives the protein CASSRSGHAPYEQYF.

This sequence joins TRBV3-1 (or the pseudogene TRBV3-2) and TRBJ2-5, with D uncertain. Germline lookup yields CDR1 LGHDT and CDR2 YNNKEL (reference sequence). CDR3 length equals 15 residues. With 2 bases removed from V and 0 bases from J, the gap between germline ends came to 10 bases. The DNA of the CDR3 is TGTGCCAGCAGCCAAAAAGGGTCATACCAAGAGACCCAGTACTTC. It yields the protein CASSQKGSYQETQYF.

The gene calls are TRBV5-8 and TRBJ2-3; 7 bases fit TRBD2. The V gene's germline CDR1 is SGHTS and CDR2 YDEGEE. The junction had 5 bases not matched to a gene; V was cut back by 0 bases and J by 4 bases. CDR3 length: 15 residues. CDR3 protein: CASSLGGRGADTQYF. The CDR3 bases are TGTGCCAGCAGCTTGGGCGGGAGAGGCGCAGATACGCAGTATTTT.

The rearrangement links TRBV9 to TRBJ1-5; the D is unclear. Germline V gene data show CDR1 as SGDLS and CDR2 as YYNGEE. Trimming took off 3 bases at V and 0 bases at J, with 10 bases between the two ends. The CDR3 consists of 15 residues. The CDR3 coding sequence is TGTGCCAGCAGCGCCGGGAGCGATAGCAATCAGCCCCAGCATTTT. Its translation: CASSAGSDSNQPQHF.

J is TRBJ2-7 and V is TRBV28; tentatively, D is TRBD1 or TRBD2 (5 bases each). CDR3 length: 15 residues. V lost 6 bases to trimming and J lost 1 base, with 16 bases between them. Germline V gene lookup returns CDR1 MDHEN and CDR2 SYDVKM. The CDR3 spells CASSSGALESYEQYF. The CDR3 bases are TGTGCCAGCAGCTCCGGGGCACTGGAGTCCTACGAGCAGTACTTC.

Here the CDR3 reads CASSEESSYNSPLHF. Written as DNA, the CDR3 is TGTGCCAGCAGTGAAGAGAGCTCCTATAATTCACCCCTCCACTTT. V and J are TRBV2 and TRBJ1-6, with D unresolved. The CDR3 is 15 residues long. The V and J ends lost 1 base and 0 bases respectively, with 4 bases between them. The germline CDR1 and CDR2 sequences are SNHLY and FYNNEI.

The chain carries TRBV3-1 (or the pseudogene TRBV3-2) and TRBJ2-7, with 10 positions matching TRBD2. This CDR3 is 16 amino acids long. The ends lost 2 bases at V and 4 bases at J; junction bases unmatched: 8. Germline V CDR1 and CDR2: LGHDT, YNNKEL (reference sequence). The chain's CDR3 is CASSQNPSGSWYEQYF. The CDR3 nucleotides read TGTGCCAGCAGCCAAAATCCTAGCGGGAGTTGGTACGAGCAGTACTTC.

The rearrangement uses TRBV11-2 and TRBJ1-5; D is undetermined. CDR3 size: 11 residues. Trimming took off 5 bases at V and 10 bases at J, with 9 bases between the two ends. Germline V gene lookup returns CDR1 SGHAT and CDR2 FQNNGV. In DNA, the CDR3 is TGTGCCAGCAGCCCCGGCGGCCCCCAGCATTTT. It is translated as CASSPGGPQHF. The complete variable domain, with remaining parts taken from reference TRBV11-2 and TRBJ1-5, reads EAGVAQSPRYKIIEKRQSVAFWCNPISGHATLYWYQQILGQGPKLLIQFQNNGVVDDSQLPKDRFSAERLKGVDSTLKIQPAKLEDSAVYLCASSPGGPQHFGDGTRLSIL.

CDR3 in DNA: TGTGCCAGCAGTGAAGCTAGGGAAAGCGGCTACACCTTC. Protein product: CASSEARESGYTF. The chain links TRBV6-1 to TRBJ1-2; D is ambiguous. V dropped 0 bases and J dropped 8 bases, with 10 bases sitting between them. Germline V lookup: CDR1 MNHNS, CDR2 SASEGT. The CDR3 covers 13 residues.

This clone was seen a single time. V gene TRBV5-1 combines with J gene TRBJ2-1, with TRBD2 matching 7 bases. Germline V CDR1 and CDR2: SGHRS, YFSETQ. V shed 0 bases and J 3 bases; nucleotides not matched to a gene: 6. The CDR3 extends over 16 amino acids. The CDR3 nucleotides are TGCGCCAGCAGCTTGGGACCGGCTAGCGGCTACAATGAGCAGTTCTTC. The encoded protein is CASSLGPASGYNEQFF.

This chain joins TRBV5-4 and TRBJ1-6; D not resolved. CDR3 length: 14 amino acids. Germline-derived CDR1 and CDR2 are SGHNT and YYREEE (reference sequence). V was cut by 4 bases and J by 7 bases, with 12 bases left in between. CDR3 loop: CASSRENWNSPLHF. The CDR3 nucleotides are TGTGCCAGCAGCCGGGAGAATTGGAATTCACCCCTCCACTTT. The full variable domain, rest sourced from reference TRBV5-4 and TRBJ1-6, is ETGVTQSPTHLIKTRGQQVTLRCSSQSGHNTVSWYQQALGQGPQFIFQYYREEENGRGNFPPRFSGLQFPNYSSELNVNALELDDSALYLCASSRENWNSPLHFGNGTRLTVT.

The J gene is TRBJ2-2, the V gene TRBV6-1, with 12 positions matching TRBD2. The trim removed 2 bases at V and 5 bases at J, leaving 3 bases unmatched. The CDR3 contains 16 residues. Germline V gene lookup returns CDR1 MNHNS and CDR2 SASEGT. CDR3 in amino acids: CASSESTSGRTGELFF. CDR3 coding DNA: TGTGCCAGCAGTGAATCGACTAGCGGGAGAACCGGGGAGCTGTTTTTT.

CDR3 sequence reads: CASSGRTGVGEAFF. In DNA form, the CDR3 reads TGTGCCAGCAGCGGAAGGACAGGGGTCGGAGAAGCTTTCTTT. J is TRBJ1-1 and V is TRBV9, with 9 bases lining up with TRBD1. Germline CDR1 is SGDLS and CDR2 is YYNGEE. The CDR3 runs to 14 residues. After removal of 3 bases from V and 8 bases from J, the junction contained 8 bases not matched to a gene.

This clone showed up just a few times. The chain links TRBV2 to TRBJ2-3; D is uncertain. CDR3 size: 13 residues. Trimming shortened V by 4 bases and J by 7 bases, and 12 bases separated the two germline ends. Germline assignment: CDR1 SNHLY and CDR2 FYNNEI. The CDR3 sequence: CASSVDLMYTQYF. CDR3 DNA: TGTGCCAGCAGTGTTGACCTGATGTATACGCAGTATTTT.

V and J are TRBV29-1 and TRBJ2-2, with a possible D match to TRBD2 (6 bases). The CDR3 has 14 amino acids. Deletions cut 4 bases from V and 2 bases from J, with 11 bases between. Germline CDR1 reads SQVTM; CDR2 reads ANQGSEA. CDR3 nucleotides: TGCAGCGTTGTAGGCGGGACTAACACCGGGGAGCTGTTTTTT. Translation: CSVVGGTNTGELFF.

The genes are TRBV13 and TRBJ2-1; the D gene is possibly TRBD2 (5 bases). Germline V gene data show CDR1 as PRHDT and CDR2 as FYEKMQ (reference sequence). The CDR3 contains 15 residues. The V end was cut by 2 bases, the J end by 7 bases, with 15 bases between. CDR3 in amino acids: CASSLNQRSSNEQFF. DNA of the CDR3: TGTGCCAGCAGCTTAAACCAGCGGAGTAGTAATGAGCAGTTCTTC. Looking up the rest from reference TRBV13 and TRBJ2-1 gives the full variable domain: AAGVIQSPRHLIKEKRETATLKCYPIPRHDTVYWYQQGPGQDPQFLISFYEKMQSDKGSIPDRFSAQQFSDYHSELNMSSLELGDSALYFCASSLNQRSSNEQFFGPGTRLTVL.

The CDR3, as DNA: TGTGCCAGCAGTTTGGGAGGTAGCACAGATACGCAGTATTTT. Its protein product is CASSLGGSTDTQYF. The V and J genes are TRBV27 and TRBJ2-3, with D possibly TRBD2 on 6 matching bases. Trimming pared 3 bases from V and 0 bases from J, leaving 7 bases between. In germline, CDR1 is MNHEY, CDR2 SMNVEV (reference sequence). The CDR3 length is 14 residues.

The rearrangement joins TRBV3-1 (or the pseudogene TRBV3-2) to TRBJ1-2; perhaps TRBD1 as D (5 bases). Trimming removed 0 bases from V and 8 bases from J, with 7 bases in between. The germline V gene has CDR1 LGHDT and CDR2 YNNKEL (reference sequence). This CDR3 is built from 12 residues. Written as DNA, the CDR3 is TGTGCCAGCAGCCAAGATAGGGGCGGCTACACCTTC. Translated, it gives CASSQDRGGYTF.

This chain links TRBV6-5 with TRBJ2-7; tentative D call: TRBD2 (6 bases). V was clipped by 7 bases and J by 7 bases, with 14 bases between them. This CDR3 spans 12 amino acids. Germline V gene data show CDR1 as MNHEY and CDR2 as SVGAGI. The CDR3 reads CASMRGLGEQYF. CDR3 nucleotide sequence: TGTGCCAGCATGCGGGGTCTCGGGGAGCAGTACTTC.

The gene calls are TRBV28 and TRBJ2-1; D is unclear. Trimming took 5 bases from V and 4 from J, leaving 9 bases between them. CDR3 size: 13 residues. Germline V lookup: CDR1 MDHEN, CDR2 SYDVKM. The DNA for the CDR3 is TGTGCCAGCAGTCCTAGTGATTACAATGAGCAGTTCTTC. Residues: CASSPSDYNEQFF.

The chain is built from TRBV29-1 and TRBJ2-5; D might be TRBD1 or TRBD2, each matching 5 bases. Deletions cut 4 bases from V and 1 base from J, with 10 bases between. The CDR3 runs 13 residues. Germline V gene lookup returns CDR1 SQVTM and CDR2 ANQGSEA. The CDR3 nucleotides are TGCAGCGTTGCCCCCGGGGCCCAAGAGACCCAGTACTTC. Its translation is CSVAPGAQETQYF.

The chain recombines TRBV29-1 with TRBJ2-7, with 9 bases matching TRBD1. The CDR3 is 15 residues long. Germline V lookup: CDR1 SQVTM, CDR2 ANQGSEA. V shed 0 bases, J shed 5 bases, and the junction held 8 bases outside the gene matches. The CDR3 sequence: CSVEEAGTGTDEQYF. The CDR3 region has the DNA TGCAGCGTTGAAGAGGCCGGGACAGGGACCGACGAGCAGTACTTC.

Concerning this clone itself: The same CDR3 also results from other DNA sequences found in this sample. The rearrangement links TRBV3-1 (or the pseudogene TRBV3-2) to TRBJ1-3, with D uncertain. From germline, CDR1 is LGHDT and CDR2 YNNKEL (reference sequence). The V gene lost 1 base and the J gene lost 4 bases, with 8 bases spanning the gap. This CDR3 is 14 amino acids long. The CDR3 DNA reads as TGTGCCAGCAGCCAAGGATCGCTCGGAAACACCATATATTTT. This gives the protein CASSQGSLGNTIYF.

As DNA, the CDR3 is TGTGCCAGCAGCCTCACTAAGGGGGTAGCAGAGACCCAGTACTTC. As protein: CASSLTKGVAETQYF. The chain uses TRBV4-2 and TRBJ2-5; possibly TRBD1 for D (6 bases). Germline values: CDR1 LGHNA, CDR2 YNFKEQ. The V and J ends lost 4 bases and 4 bases respectively, with 16 bases between them. This CDR3 has 15 residues.

The CDR3 nucleotides are TGTGCCAGCAGCCCGACAGGGGAGGGCGGTCTAGCCAAAAACATTCAGTACTTC. As protein: CASSPTGEGGLAKNIQYF. The rearrangement links TRBV28 to TRBJ2-4; D possibly corresponds to TRBD1 (8 bases). From germline, CDR1 is MDHEN and CDR2 SYDVKM. CDR3 size: 18 residues. Trimming shortened V by 6 bases and J by 0 bases, and 21 bases separated the two germline ends.

In this sample, this clone turned up once. V and J are TRBV19 and TRBJ2-7; 7 nucleotides agree with TRBD1. The V gene's germline CDR1 is LNHDA and CDR2 SQIVND (reference sequence). This CDR3 spans 13 amino acids. After removal of 10 bases from V and 3 bases from J, the junction contained 9 bases not matched to a gene. The chain's CDR3 is CATEGADRYEQYF. The CDR3 nucleotides are TGTGCCACCGAGGGGGCAGACCGCTACGAGCAGTACTTC. Drawing the rest from reference TRBV19 and TRBJ2-7, the complete variable domain is DGGITQSPKYLFRKEGQNVTLSCEQNLNHDAMYWYRQDPGQGLRLIYYSQIVNDFQKGDIAEGYSVSREKKESFPLTVTSAQKNPTAFYLCATEGADRYEQYFGPGTRLTVT.

V is TRBV5-1 and J is TRBJ1-1; D gene unclear. The ends were cut back, 1 base at V and 5 bases at J, with 6 bases in the middle. Germline values: CDR1 SGHRS, CDR2 YFSETQ. This CDR3 comprises 12 residues. The CDR3 DNA reads as TGCGCCAGCAGCTTGTCTGGGACTGAAGCTTTCTTT. It encodes CASSLSGTEAFF.

Comment on this clone: The CDR3 carries no conserved terminal phenylalanine or tryptophan, so it likely arises from a read error. The DNA is omitted, as the CDR3 cannot be located on it reliably, and the CDR3 follows TCRdb's listing. The chain uses TRBV21-1 and TRBJ1-1. TRBV21-1 counts as a pseudogene. The CDR3 has 13 amino acids, counting both end residues. CDR3 loop: CASSKVGGGTQTR.

This clone has more than one count but fewer than ten. The V and J genes are TRBV10-3 and TRBJ2-2; a weak D match, TRBD1 (6 bases). Trimming took off 10 bases at V and 6 bases at J, with 15 bases between the two ends. From germline, CDR1 is ENHRY and CDR2 SYGVKD. The CDR3 runs 13 residues. The DNA for the CDR3 is TGTGCCACCACTCCAGGGGCGGCCGGGGAGCTGTTTTTT. This sequence encodes CATTPGAAGELFF.